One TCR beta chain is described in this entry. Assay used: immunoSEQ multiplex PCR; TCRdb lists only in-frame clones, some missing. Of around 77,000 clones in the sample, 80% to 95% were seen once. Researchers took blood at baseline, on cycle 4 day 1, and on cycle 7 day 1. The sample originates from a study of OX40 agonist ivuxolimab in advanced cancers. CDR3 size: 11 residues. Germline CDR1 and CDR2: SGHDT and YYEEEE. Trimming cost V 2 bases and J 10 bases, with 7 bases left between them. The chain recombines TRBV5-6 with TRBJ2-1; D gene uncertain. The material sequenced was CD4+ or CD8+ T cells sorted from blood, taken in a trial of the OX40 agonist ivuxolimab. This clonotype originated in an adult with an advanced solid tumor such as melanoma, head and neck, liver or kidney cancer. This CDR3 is CASSFTAEQFF. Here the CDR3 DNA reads TGTGCCAGCAGCTTTACAGCAGAGCAGTTCTTC.